This T cell receptor beta chain emerged from a study of blood T cell repertoires in COVID-19. Study details: Samples of COVID-19 (acute and convalescent) were obtained from the United States, Italy and Spain. PBMCs, B-cell-depleted T cells, or T cells provided the cDNA or gDNA that made up the material.

In the authors' workflow: How many nucleated cells were present was estimated from reference gene primer amplification. Libraries were prepared by immunoSEQ multiplex PCR; TCRdb keeps only in-frame clonotypes and omits some of them. V, J and clone size are taken as reported in that table, and D and trimming were inferred from the DNA itself. The sample yields over 75,000 clones, about 91% seen once. This CDR3 region has 15 residues. The germline V gene has CDR1 SGHRS and CDR2 YFSETQ. V was shortened by 4 bases and J by 0 bases, with 11 bases between the two germline ends. Sequences were obtained from peripheral blood. The clonotype comes from a human donor with active COVID-19. The donor label of this sample is uncertain. The chain employs TRBV5-1 and TRBJ1-3; D is unresolved. The CDR3 here is CASSPNSFSGNTIYF. CDR3 sequence (DNA): TGCGCCAGCAGCCCGAACAGCTTCTCTGGAAACACCATATATTTT.